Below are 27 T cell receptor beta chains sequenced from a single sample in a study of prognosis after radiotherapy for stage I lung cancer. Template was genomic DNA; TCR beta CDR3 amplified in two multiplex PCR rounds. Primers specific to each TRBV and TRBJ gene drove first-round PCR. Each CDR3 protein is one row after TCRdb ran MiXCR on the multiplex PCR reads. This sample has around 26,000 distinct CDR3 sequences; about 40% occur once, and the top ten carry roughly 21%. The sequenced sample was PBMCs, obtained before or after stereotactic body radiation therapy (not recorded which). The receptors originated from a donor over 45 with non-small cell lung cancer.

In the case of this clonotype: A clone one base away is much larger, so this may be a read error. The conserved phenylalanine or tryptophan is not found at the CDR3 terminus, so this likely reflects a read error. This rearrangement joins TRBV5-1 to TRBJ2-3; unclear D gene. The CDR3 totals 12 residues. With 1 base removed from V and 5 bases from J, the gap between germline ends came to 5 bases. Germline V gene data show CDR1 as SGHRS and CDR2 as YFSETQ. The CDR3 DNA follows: TGCGCCAGCAGCTTGAGTGTAGATACGCAGTATTCT. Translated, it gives CASSLSVDTQYS.

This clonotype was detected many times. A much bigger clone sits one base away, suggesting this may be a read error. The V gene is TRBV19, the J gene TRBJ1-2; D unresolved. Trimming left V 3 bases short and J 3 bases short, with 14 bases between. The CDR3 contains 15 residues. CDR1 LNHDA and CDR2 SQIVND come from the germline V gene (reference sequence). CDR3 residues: CASSIREYTDYGYTF. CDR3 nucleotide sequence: TGTGCCAGTAGTATTCGGGAGTATACGGACTATGGCTACACCTTC.

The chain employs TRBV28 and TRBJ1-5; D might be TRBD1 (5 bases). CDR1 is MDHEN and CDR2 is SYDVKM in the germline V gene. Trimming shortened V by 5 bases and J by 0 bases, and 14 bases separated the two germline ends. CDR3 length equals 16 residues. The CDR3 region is CASSVIQDYSNQPQHF. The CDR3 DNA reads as TGTGCCAGCAGTGTAATACAGGATTATAGCAATCAGCCCCAGCATTTT.

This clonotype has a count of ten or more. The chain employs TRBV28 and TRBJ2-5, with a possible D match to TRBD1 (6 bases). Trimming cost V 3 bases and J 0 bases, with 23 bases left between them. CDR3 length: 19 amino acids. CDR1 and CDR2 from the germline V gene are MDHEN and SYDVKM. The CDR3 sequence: CASSFGGYGGSADQETQYF. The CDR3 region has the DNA TGTGCCAGCAGTTTTGGGGGTTATGGGGGCTCGGCGGACCAAGAGACCCAGTACTTC.

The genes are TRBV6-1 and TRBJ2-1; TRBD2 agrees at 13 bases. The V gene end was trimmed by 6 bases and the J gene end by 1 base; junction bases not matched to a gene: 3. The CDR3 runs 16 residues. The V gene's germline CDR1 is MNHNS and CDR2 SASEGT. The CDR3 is CASSAGLAGSYNEQFF. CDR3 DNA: TGTGCCAGCAGCGCGGGACTAGCGGGATCCTACAATGAGCAGTTCTTC.

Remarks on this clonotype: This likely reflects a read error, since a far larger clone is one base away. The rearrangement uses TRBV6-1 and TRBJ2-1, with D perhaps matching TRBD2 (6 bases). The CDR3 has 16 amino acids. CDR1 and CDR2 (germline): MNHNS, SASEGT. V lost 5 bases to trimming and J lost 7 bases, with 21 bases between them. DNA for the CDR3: TGTGCCAGCAGTTCCCCGGGAATAGCGGTGGGGAATGAGCAGTTCTTC. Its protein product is CASSSPGIAVGNEQFF.

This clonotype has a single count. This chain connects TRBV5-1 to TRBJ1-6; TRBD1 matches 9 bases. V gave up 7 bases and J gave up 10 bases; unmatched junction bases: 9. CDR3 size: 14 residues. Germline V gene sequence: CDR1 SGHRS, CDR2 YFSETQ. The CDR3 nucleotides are TGCGCCAGCTGCCCGGGACAGGGAAAGTCACCCCTCCACTTT. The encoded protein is CASCPGQGKSPLHF.

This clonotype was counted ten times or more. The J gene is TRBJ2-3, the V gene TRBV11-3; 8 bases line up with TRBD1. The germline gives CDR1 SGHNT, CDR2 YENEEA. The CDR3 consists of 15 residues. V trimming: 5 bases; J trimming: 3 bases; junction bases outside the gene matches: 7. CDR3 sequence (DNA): TGTGCCAGCAGCACCGGACAGGGCGTAACAGATACGCAGTATTTT. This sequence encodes CASSTGQGVTDTQYF.

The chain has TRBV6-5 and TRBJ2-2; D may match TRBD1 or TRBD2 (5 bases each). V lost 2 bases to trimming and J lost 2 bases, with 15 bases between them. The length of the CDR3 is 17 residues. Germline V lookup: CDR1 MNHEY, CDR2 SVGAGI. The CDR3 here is CASSYERGGANTGELFF. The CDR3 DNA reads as TGTGCCAGCAGTTACGAACGGGGTGGGGCTAACACCGGGGAGCTGTTTTTT.

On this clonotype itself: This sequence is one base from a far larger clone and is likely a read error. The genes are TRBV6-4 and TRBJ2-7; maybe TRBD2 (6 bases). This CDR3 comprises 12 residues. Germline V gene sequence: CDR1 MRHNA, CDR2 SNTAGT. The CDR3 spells CASLGGTYKQYF. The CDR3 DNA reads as TGTGCCAGCCTCGGGGGTACCTACAAGCAGTACTTC.

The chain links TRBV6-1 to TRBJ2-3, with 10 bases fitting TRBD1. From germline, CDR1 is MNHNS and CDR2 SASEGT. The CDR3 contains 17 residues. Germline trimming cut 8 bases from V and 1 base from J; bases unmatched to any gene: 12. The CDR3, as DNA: TGTGCCAGCGTTTCTTCGGGGACAGGGGCCCGCACAGATACGCAGTATTTT. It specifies CASVSSGTGARTDTQYF.

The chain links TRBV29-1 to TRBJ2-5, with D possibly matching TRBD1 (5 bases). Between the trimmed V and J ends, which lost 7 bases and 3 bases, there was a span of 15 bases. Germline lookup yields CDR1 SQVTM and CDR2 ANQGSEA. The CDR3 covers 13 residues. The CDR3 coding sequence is TGCAGCGCCGAATTGGCCAGGGAAGAGACCCAGTACTTC. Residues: CSAELAREETQYF.

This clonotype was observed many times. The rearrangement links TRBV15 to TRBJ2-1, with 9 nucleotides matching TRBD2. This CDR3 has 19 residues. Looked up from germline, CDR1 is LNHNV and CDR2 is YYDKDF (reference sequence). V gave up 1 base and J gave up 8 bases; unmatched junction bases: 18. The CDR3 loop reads CATSRGLAETPLKPDEQFF. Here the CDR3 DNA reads TGTGCCACCAGCAGAGGACTAGCGGAGACCCCTTTAAAACCCGATGAGCAGTTCTTC.

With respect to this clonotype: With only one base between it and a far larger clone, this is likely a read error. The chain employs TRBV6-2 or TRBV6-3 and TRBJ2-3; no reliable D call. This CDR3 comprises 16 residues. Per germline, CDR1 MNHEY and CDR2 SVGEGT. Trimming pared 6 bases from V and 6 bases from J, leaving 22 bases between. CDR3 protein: CASSSSRAVGRDTQYF. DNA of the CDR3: TGTGCCAGCAGCTCCAGTCGGGCGGTAGGGCGGGATACGCAGTATTTT.

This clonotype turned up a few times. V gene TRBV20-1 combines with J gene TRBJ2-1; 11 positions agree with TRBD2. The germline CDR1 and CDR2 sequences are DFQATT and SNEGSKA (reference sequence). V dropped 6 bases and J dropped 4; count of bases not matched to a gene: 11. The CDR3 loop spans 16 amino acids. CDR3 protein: CSADKTGTSGYNEQFF. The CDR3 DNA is TGCAGTGCGGATAAAACCGGGACTAGCGGTTACAATGAGCAGTTCTTC.

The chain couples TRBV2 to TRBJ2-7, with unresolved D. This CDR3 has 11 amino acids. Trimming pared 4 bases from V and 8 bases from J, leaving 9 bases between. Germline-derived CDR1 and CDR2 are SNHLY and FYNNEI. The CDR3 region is CASSVCGQQYF. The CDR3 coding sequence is TGTGCCAGCAGTGTGTGTGGGCAGCAGTACTTC.

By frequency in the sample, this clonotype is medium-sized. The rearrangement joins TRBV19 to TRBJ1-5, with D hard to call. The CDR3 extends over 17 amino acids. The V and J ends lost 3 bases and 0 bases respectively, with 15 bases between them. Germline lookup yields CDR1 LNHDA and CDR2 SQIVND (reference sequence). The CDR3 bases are TGTGCCAGTAGTATGACGTTGAGAGAAGATAGCAATCAGCCCCAGCATTTT. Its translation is CASSMTLREDSNQPQHF.

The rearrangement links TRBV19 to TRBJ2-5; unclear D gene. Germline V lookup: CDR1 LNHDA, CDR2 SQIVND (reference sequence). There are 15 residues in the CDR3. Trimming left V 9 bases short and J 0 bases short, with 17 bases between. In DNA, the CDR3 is TGTGCCAGCAAACCGGTGGCCTGGGACCAAGAGACCCAGTACTTC. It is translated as CASKPVAWDQETQYF. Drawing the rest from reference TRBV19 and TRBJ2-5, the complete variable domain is DGGITQSPKYLFRKEGQNVTLSCEQNLNHDAMYWYRQDPGQGLRLIYYSQIVNDFQKGDIAEGYSVSREKKESFPLTVTSAQKNPTAFYLCASKPVAWDQETQYFGPGTRLLVL.

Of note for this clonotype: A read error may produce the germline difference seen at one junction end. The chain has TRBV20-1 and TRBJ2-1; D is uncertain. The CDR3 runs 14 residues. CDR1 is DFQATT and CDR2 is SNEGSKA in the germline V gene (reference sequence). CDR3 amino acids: CSAFWDSSYNEHFF. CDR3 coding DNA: TGCAGTGCTTTTTGGGATAGCTCCTACAATGAGCATTTCTTC.

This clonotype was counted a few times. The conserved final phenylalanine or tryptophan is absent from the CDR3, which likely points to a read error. In nucleotides, the CDR3 is TGTGCTAGTAGTATCCCAGGGCCAGGGTACGAGCAGTACCTC. This encodes CASSIPGPGYEQYL. The rearrangement uses TRBV19 and TRBJ2-7; D is possibly TRBD1 (5 bases). Germline V gives CDR1 LNHDA, CDR2 SQIVND (reference sequence). This CDR3 is built from 14 residues.

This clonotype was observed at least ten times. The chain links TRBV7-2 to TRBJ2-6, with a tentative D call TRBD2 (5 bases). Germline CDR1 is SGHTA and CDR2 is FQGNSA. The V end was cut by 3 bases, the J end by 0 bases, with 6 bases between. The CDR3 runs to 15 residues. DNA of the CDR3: TGTGCCAGCAGCTTCGGGATCTCTGGGGCCAACGTCCTGACTTTC. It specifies CASSFGISGANVLTF.

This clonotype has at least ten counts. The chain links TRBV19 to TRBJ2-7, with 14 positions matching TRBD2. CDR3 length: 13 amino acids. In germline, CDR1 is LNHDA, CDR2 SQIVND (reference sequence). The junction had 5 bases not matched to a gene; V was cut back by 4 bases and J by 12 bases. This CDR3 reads CASSTGTSGSVYF. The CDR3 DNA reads TGTGCCAGTAGTACGGGGACTAGCGGGAGCGTGTACTTC.

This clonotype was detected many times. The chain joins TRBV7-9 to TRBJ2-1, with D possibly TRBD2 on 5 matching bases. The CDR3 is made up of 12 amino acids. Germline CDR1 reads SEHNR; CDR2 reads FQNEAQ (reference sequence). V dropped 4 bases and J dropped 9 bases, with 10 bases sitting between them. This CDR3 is CASSSGIGEQFF. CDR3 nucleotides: TGTGCCAGCAGCTCGGGAATAGGTGAGCAGTTCTTC.

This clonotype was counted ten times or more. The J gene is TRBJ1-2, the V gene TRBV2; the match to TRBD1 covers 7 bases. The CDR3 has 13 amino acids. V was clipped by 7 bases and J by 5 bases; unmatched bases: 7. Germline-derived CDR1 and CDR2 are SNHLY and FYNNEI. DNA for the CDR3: TGTGCCAGCAAACTAACAGGGGAATATGGCTACACCTTC. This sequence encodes CASKLTGEYGYTF.

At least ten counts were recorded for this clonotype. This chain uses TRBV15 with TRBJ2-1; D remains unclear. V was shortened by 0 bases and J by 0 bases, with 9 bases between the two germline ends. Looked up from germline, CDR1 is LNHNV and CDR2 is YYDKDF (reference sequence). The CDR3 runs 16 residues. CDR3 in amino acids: CATSRDRAPSYNEQFF. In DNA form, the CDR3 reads TGTGCCACCAGCAGAGATAGGGCCCCCTCCTACAATGAGCAGTTCTTC.

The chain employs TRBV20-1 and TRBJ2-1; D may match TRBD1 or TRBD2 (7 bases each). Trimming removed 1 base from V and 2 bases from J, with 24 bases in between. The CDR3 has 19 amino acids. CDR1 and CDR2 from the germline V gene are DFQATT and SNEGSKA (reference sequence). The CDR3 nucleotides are TGCAGTGCTAGAGGGTACATGGAACAGGGGACTATGGCCTACAATGAGCAGTTCTTC. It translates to CSARGYMEQGTMAYNEQFF.

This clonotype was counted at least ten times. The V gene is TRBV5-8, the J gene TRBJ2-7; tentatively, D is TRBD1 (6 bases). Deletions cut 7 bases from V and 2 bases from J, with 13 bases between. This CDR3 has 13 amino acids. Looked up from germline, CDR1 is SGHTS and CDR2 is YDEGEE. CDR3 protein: CASGRDTPYEQYF. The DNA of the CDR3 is TGTGCCAGCGGCCGGGACACTCCCTACGAGCAGTACTTC.